This is a list of T cell receptor beta chains from one sample in a study of blood T cell repertoires in COVID-19. Sequencing was performed with immunoSEQ multiplex PCR; in TCRdb, only in-frame clones are kept and a portion is missing. The data hold tens of thousands of clones, with 70% to 90% observed a single time. Input material: peripheral blood. The receptors were sampled from a human donor in a cohort sampled during active COVID-19. CDR3s include the opening cysteine and the closing phenylalanine or tryptophan. Fields, in order: clone size, V gene, J gene, D gene, CDR3 length, CDR3 protein, CDR3 DNA. The D gene is left open where the match is weak. Clone sizes are given selectively: once, few, many, or a class where the clone is expanded.

>-|TRBV7-6|TRBJ1-5|-|16
CASSLGGGARDQPQHF
TGTGCCAGCAGCTTAGGGGGAGGGGCAAGGGATCAGCCCCAGCATTTT
>-|TRBV11-2|TRBJ2-1|TRBD1|15
CASSPGTDTYNEQFF
TGTGCCAGCAGCCCCGGGACAGACACCTACAATGAGCAGTTCTTC
>-|TRBV28|TRBJ1-3|TRBD1|15
CASTSPTGGADTIYF
TGTGCCAGCACTTCACCGACAGGGGGCGCGGACACCATATATTTT
>once|TRBV25-1|TRBJ1-2|-|11
CASSEANGYTF
TGTGCCAGCAGTGAAGCGAATGGCTACACCTTC
>-|TRBV7-2|TRBJ2-5|TRBD1|16
CASSLRNRGLQETQYF
TGTGCCAGCAGCTTAAGGAACAGGGGCCTACAAGAGACCCAGTACTTC
>-|TRBV20-1|TRBJ2-2|TRBD2|14
CSASLAGDTGELFF
TGCAGTGCTAGTCTAGCGGGGGACACCGGGGAGCTGTTTTTT
>once|TRBV15|TRBJ2-1|-|15
CATSREKTGEDEQFF
TGTGCCACCAGCAGAGAAAAGACAGGAGAGGATGAGCAGTTCTTC
>-|TRBV5-1|TRBJ2-7|TRBD1|14
CASSEGQQFNEQYF
TGCGCCAGCAGCGAGGGACAGCAGTTTAACGAGCAGTACTTC
>-|TRBV4-3|TRBJ2-7|-|13
CASSHRQGYEQYF
TGCGCCAGCAGCCACCGACAAGGCTACGAGCAGTACTTC
>-|TRBV28|TRBJ1-1|-|11
CASSLGRQAFF
TGTGCCAGCAGTTTGGGCCGACAAGCTTTCTTT
>-|TRBV27|TRBJ2-2|-|15
CASSSRDRYTGELFF
TGTGCCAGCAGTAGCCGTGACAGATACACCGGGGAGCTGTTTTTT
>few|TRBV7-3|TRBJ2-1|TRBD2|15
CASSLTSGTPNEQFF
TGTGCCAGCAGCCTCACTAGCGGGACACCCAATGAGCAGTTCTTC
>-|TRBV19|TRBJ2-7|-|18
CASSIVWTGRRGTYEQYF
TGTGCCAGTAGTATAGTCTGGACCGGTCGCCGGGGAACCTACGAGCAGTACTTC
>-|TRBV29-1|TRBJ1-2|-|14
CSVVGFREAEGYTF
TGCAGCGTTGTAGGCTTTCGGGAAGCGGAAGGCTACACCTTC
>few|TRBV6-2/TRBV6-3|TRBJ2-1|TRBD2|15
CASSQTSGPLNEQFF
TGTGCCAGCAGCCAGACTAGCGGGCCGCTCAATGAGCAGTTCTTC
>few|TRBV6-5|TRBJ2-7|-|15
CASRPLITGSYEQYF
TGTGCCAGCAGGCCACTAATAACAGGGTCCTACGAGCAGTACTTC
>-|TRBV28|TRBJ1-2|TRBD1|14
CASSFQGALGGYTF
TGTGCCAGCAGTTTCCAGGGGGCGTTGGGTGGCTACACCTTC
>-|TRBV7-7|TRBJ2-1|TRBD2|15
CASSTGLAGHNEQFF
TGTGCCAGCAGCACCGGACTAGCGGGGCACAATGAGCAGTTCTTC
>-|TRBV30|TRBJ2-1|TRBD2|15
CAWSVRGSVVNEQFF
TGTGCCTGGAGTGTACGCGGGAGCGTGGTTAATGAGCAGTTCTTC
>-|TRBV5-1|TRBJ2-5|-|15
CASSLMTAGEETQYF
TGCGCCAGCAGCTTGATGACGGCAGGGGAAGAGACCCAGTACTTC
>-|TRBV28|TRBJ1-5|TRBD1|16
CASSLPGGTSNQPQHF
TGTGCCAGCAGCCTTCCAGGGGGAACTAGCAATCAGCCCCAGCATTTT
>-|TRBV2|TRBJ1-2|-|14
CASSVGLTGRGYTF
TGTGCCAGCAGTGTCGGGTTAACAGGGCGAGGCTACACCTTC
>-|TRBV6-2/TRBV6-3|TRBJ2-3|-|14
CASSSTGSTDTQYF
TGTGCCAGCAGTTCCACCGGGTCCACAGATACGCAGTATTTT
>-|TRBV9|TRBJ2-6|-|18
CASTSWGGGLSGANVLTF
TGTGCCAGCACCTCCTGGGGGGGCGGTCTCTCTGGGGCCAACGTCCTGACTTTC
>-|TRBV6-6|TRBJ1-2|TRBD1|15
CASSYSPGGLYGYTF
TGTGCCAGCAGTTACTCCCCAGGGGGACTCTATGGCTACACCTTC
>-|TRBV5-6|TRBJ2-1|TRBD2|15
CASSGRAFPYNEQFF
TGTGCCAGCAGTGGGAGGGCCTTCCCGTACAATGAGCAGTTCTTC
>-|TRBV7-3|TRBJ1-1|-|14
CASSLGPMNTEAFF
TGTGCCAGCAGCTTAGGGCCCATGAACACTGAAGCTTTCTTT
>-|TRBV4-2|TRBJ2-3|-|13
CAGGDRDTDTQYF
TGTGCCGGCGGGGACCGAGACACAGATACGCAGTATTTT
>-|TRBV15|TRBJ2-2|TRBD2|16
CATSGELAGSTGELFF
TGTGCCACCAGCGGCGAACTAGCGGGAAGCACCGGGGAGCTGTTTTTT
>-|TRBV28|TRBJ2-7|-|11
CASVRVSEQYF
TGTGCCAGCGTGAGGGTTTCCGAGCAGTACTTC
>few|TRBV19|TRBJ2-1|TRBD2|14
CASSKLAGANEQFF
TGTGCCAGTAGTAAACTAGCGGGAGCGAATGAGCAGTTCTTC
>few|TRBV10-1|TRBJ2-2|-|15
CAANSGTPNTGELFF
TGCGCCGCGAACTCCGGGACACCAAACACCGGGGAGCTGTTTTTT
>-|TRBV18|TRBJ1-5|-|13
CASSPESNQPQHF
TGTGCCAGCTCACCGGAGAGCAATCAGCCCCAGCATTTT
>-|TRBV3-1/TRBV3-2|TRBJ2-5|-|14
CASSQRRAQETQYF
TGTGCCAGCAGCCAACGGCGGGCTCAAGAGACCCAGTACTTC
>-|TRBV5-1|TRBJ2-7|-|13
CASSGLPSYEQYF
TGCGCCAGCAGCGGCCTGCCCTCTTACGAGCAGTACTTC
>-|TRBV7-8|TRBJ2-3|-|13
CASSRRETDTQYF
TGTGCCAGCAGCCGAAGAGAGACAGATACGCAGTATTTT